One sample yielded the 17 T cell receptor beta chains listed below, sequenced in a study of T cell responses to AZD1222 COVID-19 vaccine. Method: immunoSEQ multiplex PCR; TCRdb's copy keeps in-frame clones and lacks some. The sample lists some 130,000 clones; roughly nine tenths were seen once. Sequenced material: peripheral blood, taken on day 0 of AZD1222 vaccination. These TCRs come from an adult in good health.

V usage is TRBV7-2 and J usage is TRBJ1-2; 8 nucleotides line up with TRBD1. The germline V gene has CDR1 SGHTA and CDR2 FQGNSA. The CDR3 totals 15 residues. V shed 4 bases and J 3 bases; nucleotides not matched to a gene: 7. CDR3 in DNA: TGTGCCAGCAGCTCCCGGACAGGGAAAGACTATGGCTACACCTTC. It translates to CASSSRTGKDYGYTF.

J is TRBJ2-3 and V is TRBV28; TRBD2 agrees at 10 bases. V gave up 5 bases and J gave up 2 bases; unmatched junction bases: 7. Germline V gene lookup returns CDR1 MDHEN and CDR2 SYDVKM. The CDR3 covers 16 residues. The CDR3 DNA reads TGTGCCAGCAGTCCCCGGCTAGCGGGAGTCACAGATACGCAGTATTTT. Its translation is CASSPRLAGVTDTQYF. Supplemented by reference TRBV28 and TRBJ2-3, the full variable domain reads DVKVTQSSRYLVKRTGEKVFLECVQDMDHENMFWYRQDPGLGLRLIYFSYDVKMKEKGDIPEGYSVSREKKERFSLILESASTNQTSMYLCASSPRLAGVTDTQYFGPGTRLTVL.

V usage is TRBV30 and J usage is TRBJ2-7; 8 bases match TRBD2. V was pared by 2 bases and J by 2 bases, with 5 bases of the junction left unmatched. Germline CDR1 and CDR2: GTSNPN and SVGIG (reference sequence). The CDR3 extends over 14 amino acids. CDR3 loop: CAWSFLAGTYEQYF. The CDR3 nucleotides are TGTGCCTGGAGTTTTTTAGCGGGAACCTACGAGCAGTACTTC.

CDR3 sequence: CASSQGTVYQETQYF. CDR3 DNA sequence: TGTGCCAGCAGCCAAGGGACAGTATACCAAGAGACCCAGTACTTC. This chain joins TRBV3-1 (or the pseudogene TRBV3-2) and TRBJ2-5; TRBD1 is a possible D gene (6 bases). Per germline, CDR1 LGHDT and CDR2 YNNKEL (reference sequence). The CDR3 consists of 15 residues. The germline V and J ends were trimmed by 1 base and 0 bases, with 9 bases remaining between them.

As DNA, the CDR3 is TGTGCCAGCAGCTTTTCGTTGGTGAACACTGAAGCTTTCTTT. Its protein product is CASSFSLVNTEAFF. The rearrangement uses TRBV5-6 and TRBJ1-1; no definite D call. V lost 2 bases to trimming and J lost 0 bases, with 8 bases between them. This CDR3 spans 14 amino acids. The germline CDR1 and CDR2 sequences are SGHDT and YYEEEE.

This rearrangement joins TRBV27 to TRBJ2-7, with 8 bases identical to TRBD2. The ends lost 6 bases at V and 3 bases at J; junction bases unmatched: 4. The germline gives CDR1 MNHEY, CDR2 SMNVEV (reference sequence). The CDR3 spans 13 residues. The chain's CDR3 is CASRMTSDYEQYF. The CDR3 DNA is TGTGCCAGCAGGATGACTAGCGACTACGAGCAGTACTTC.

The rearrangement joins TRBV5-5 to TRBJ1-6; perhaps TRBD1 as D (5 bases). In germline, CDR1 is SGHKS, CDR2 YYEKEE (reference sequence). The CDR3 has 15 residues. V was cut by 0 bases and J by 9 bases, with 13 bases left in between. CDR3 bases: TGTGCCAGCAGCTTGGCCCCAGGGTTGGGTTCACCCCTCCACTTT. Translation gives CASSLAPGLGSPLHF.

The chain employs TRBV4-2 and TRBJ1-1, with a possible D match to TRBD1 (5 bases). The CDR3 contains 15 residues. The V end was cut by 0 bases, the J end by 1 base, with 9 bases between. In germline, CDR1 is LGHNA, CDR2 YNFKEQ. CDR3 sequence (DNA): TGTGCCAGCAGCCAAGATTGGGGCGGGAACACTGAAGCTTTCTTT. The encoded protein is CASSQDWGGNTEAFF.

V usage is TRBV6-2 or TRBV6-3 and J usage is TRBJ2-7; no firm D call. Germline V gives CDR1 MNHEY, CDR2 SVGEGT. V lost 5 bases, J lost 2 bases, and 10 bases lay in between. The length of the CDR3 is 13 residues. Here the CDR3 reads CASSLRQAYEQYF. CDR3 nucleotides: TGTGCCAGCAGTCTCAGACAAGCCTACGAGCAGTACTTC.

The chain's CDR3 is CASSLAGREHGYTF. CDR3 coding DNA: TGTGCCAGCAGCTTAGCCGGCAGGGAGCATGGCTACACCTTC. The chain couples TRBV7-2 to TRBJ1-2, with D perhaps matching TRBD1 (5 bases). The germline CDR1 and CDR2 sequences are SGHTA and FQGNSA. Trimming pared 0 bases from V and 6 bases from J, leaving 11 bases between. CDR3 length: 14 amino acids.

The genes are TRBV29-1 and TRBJ1-1; weak D call: TRBD1 (6 bases). Per the germline V gene, CDR1 is SQVTM and CDR2 is ANQGSEA. V was cut by 5 bases and J by 0 bases, with 10 bases left in between. The CDR3 spans 13 residues. DNA for the CDR3: TGCAGCGTTCACAGGGCTATGAACACTGAAGCTTTCTTT. Translated, it gives CSVHRAMNTEAFF.

V is TRBV30 and J is TRBJ1-2; D is undetermined. V lost 3 bases to trimming and J lost 8 bases, with 19 bases between them. The length of the CDR3 is 14 residues. CDR1 and CDR2 (germline): GTSNPN, SVGIG (reference sequence). DNA of the CDR3: TGTGCCTGGAGCGGTGGGGAGGGTTTGGGCGGCTACACCTTC. The encoded protein is CAWSGGEGLGGYTF.

The rearrangement uses TRBV9 and TRBJ2-2; the D gene is possibly TRBD2 (6 bases). Trimming removed 1 base from V and 6 bases from J, with 10 bases in between. This CDR3 contains 14 residues. Germline CDR1 is SGDLS and CDR2 is YYNGEE. The CDR3 protein is CASSVFGGSGELFF. The CDR3, as DNA: TGTGCCAGCAGCGTATTTGGGGGGTCCGGGGAGCTGTTTTTT.

This clone has just one count. This chain uses TRBV5-1 with TRBJ2-5; D is uncertain. The CDR3 has 14 amino acids. Germline CDR1 reads SGHRS; CDR2 reads YFSETQ. V dropped 6 bases and J dropped 2 bases, with 14 bases sitting between them. The CDR3 spells CASTVQLGQETQYF. CDR3 coding DNA: TGCGCCAGCACGGTCCAATTGGGGCAAGAGACCCAGTACTTC.

This chain connects TRBV29-1 to TRBJ2-4; 7 positions agree with TRBD2. The CDR3 is 14 amino acids. Germline loops: CDR1 SQVTM, CDR2 ANQGSEA. V was pared by 4 bases and J by 0 bases, with 3 bases of the junction left unmatched. CDR3 protein: CSVASGVAKNIQYF. In nucleotides, the CDR3 is TGCAGCGTTGCCAGCGGGGTAGCCAAAAACATTCAGTACTTC.

This chain joins TRBV3-1 (or the pseudogene TRBV3-2) and TRBJ2-2; 15 bases are a match to TRBD2. V lost 8 bases, J lost 5 bases, and 6 bases stayed unmatched. The CDR3 extends over 16 amino acids. CDR1 and CDR2 (germline): LGHDT, YNNKEL (reference sequence). CDR3 sequence reads: CASGGLAGGGTGELFF. CDR3 bases: TGTGCCAGCGGGGGACTAGCGGGAGGTGGTACCGGGGAGCTGTTTTTT.

The J gene is TRBJ2-5, the V gene TRBV6-2 or TRBV6-3, with D unresolved. Germline lookup yields CDR1 MNHEY and CDR2 SVGEGT. V dropped 5 bases and J dropped 7 bases, with 14 bases sitting between them. This CDR3 is built from 13 residues. The chain's CDR3 is CASSVTARATQYF. For the CDR3, the DNA is TGTGCCAGCAGTGTAACGGCCCGAGCGACCCAGTACTTC.